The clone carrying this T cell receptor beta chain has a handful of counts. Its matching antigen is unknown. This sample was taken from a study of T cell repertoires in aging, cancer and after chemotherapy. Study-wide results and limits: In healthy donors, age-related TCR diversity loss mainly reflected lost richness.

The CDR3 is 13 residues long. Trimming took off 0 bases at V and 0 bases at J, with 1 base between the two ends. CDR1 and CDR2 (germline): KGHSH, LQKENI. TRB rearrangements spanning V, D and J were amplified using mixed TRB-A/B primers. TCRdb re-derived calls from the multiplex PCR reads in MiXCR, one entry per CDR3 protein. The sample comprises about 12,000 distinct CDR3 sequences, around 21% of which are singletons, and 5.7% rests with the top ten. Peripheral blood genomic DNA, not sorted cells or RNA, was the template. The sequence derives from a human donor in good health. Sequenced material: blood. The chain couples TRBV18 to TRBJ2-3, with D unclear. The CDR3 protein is CASSPPSTDTQYF. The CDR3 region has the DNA TGTGCCAGCTCACCACCGAGCACAGATACGCAGTATTTT.